What follows are 8 T cell receptor beta chains derived from one specimen sequenced in a study of control samples from healthy donors and cancer patients. TCRdb's table, derived via immunoSEQ multiplex PCR, lists solely in-frame clones and lacks some. The data hold 110,000 to 150,000 clones, with around 90% observed a single time. The sequencing sample was made of blood. These receptors were obtained from a man aged 30 to 45 in good health.

This clone was detected only a few times. Other DNA sequences from this sample encode an identical CDR3 as well. The chain combines TRBV18 with TRBJ1-1; D gene ambiguous. The germline CDR1 and CDR2 sequences are KGHSH and LQKENI. Trimming removed 0 bases from V and 2 bases from J, with 4 bases in between. The CDR3 covers 13 residues. The CDR3 loop is CASSPPLNTEAFF. CDR3 sequence (DNA): TGTGCCAGCTCACCACCACTAAACACTGAAGCTTTCTTT.

This chain links TRBV19 with TRBJ2-7, with a possible D match to TRBD1 (5 bases). Germline CDR1 is LNHDA and CDR2 is SQIVND (reference sequence). The CDR3 totals 13 residues. Trimming cost V 1 base and J 3 bases, with 7 bases left between them. CDR3 nucleotide sequence: TGTGCCAGTAGTATAGGGACATACTACGAGCAGTACTTC. It encodes CASSIGTYYEQYF. The variable domain in full, completed from reference TRBV19 and TRBJ2-7, reads DGGITQSPKYLFRKEGQNVTLSCEQNLNHDAMYWYRQDPGQGLRLIYYSQIVNDFQKGDIAEGYSVSREKKESFPLTVTSAQKNPTAFYLCASSIGTYYEQYFGPGTRLTVT.

The chain is built from TRBV7-2 and TRBJ1-3, with unresolved D. V was shortened by 6 bases and J by 4 bases, with 16 bases between the two germline ends. The CDR3 loop spans 15 amino acids. The germline CDR1 and CDR2 sequences are SGHTA and FQGNSA. CDR3 in DNA: TGTGCCAGCAGTTTAAACCCTAGCCCGGGAAACACCATATATTTT. This gives the protein CASSLNPSPGNTIYF.

V gene TRBV2 combines with J gene TRBJ2-7; D is perhaps TRBD1 (8 bases). The V end lost 7 bases, the J end lost 2 bases, and 18 bases lay between the germline ends. CDR1 and CDR2 (germline): SNHLY, FYNNEI. CDR3 length equals 15 residues. The CDR3 DNA reads TGTGCCAGCAAACTCGGGGGGACAGGACCCTACGAGCAGTACTTC. Amino acids: CASKLGGTGPYEQYF.

This clone was recorded once. The chain carries TRBV19 and TRBJ2-6; tentative D call: TRBD1 (6 bases). Trimming shortened V by 6 bases and J by 2 bases, and 17 bases separated the two germline ends. From germline, CDR1 is LNHDA and CDR2 SQIVND (reference sequence). CDR3 length: 17 amino acids. The CDR3 sequence: CASSPLGKGAGANVLTF. CDR3 nucleotides: TGTGCCAGTAGCCCCCTTGGGAAGGGGGCTGGGGCCAACGTCCTGACTTTC.

V is TRBV6-5 and J is TRBJ1-2; TRBD1 matches 7 bases. The CDR3 runs 14 residues. V lost 5 bases and J lost 4; bases outside the gene matches: 7. Germline CDR1 MNHEY, CDR2 SVGAGI. The CDR3 reads CASSTGALTYGYTF. The DNA for the CDR3 is TGTGCCAGCAGTACAGGGGCCCTCACCTATGGCTACACCTTC.

The V gene is TRBV28, the J gene TRBJ2-7; D remains ambiguous. This CDR3 has 14 amino acids. Trimming cost V 6 bases and J 4 bases, with 16 bases left between them. Germline lookup yields CDR1 MDHEN and CDR2 SYDVKM. In nucleotides, the CDR3 is TGTGCCAGCAGACTTGGTGGACCTCGTTACGAGCAGTACTTC. It specifies CASRLGGPRYEQYF.

The gene calls are TRBV15 and TRBJ1-3; D is ambiguous. CDR1 and CDR2 (germline): LNHNV, YYDKDF (reference sequence). The CDR3 runs 15 residues. V shed 0 bases and J shed 0 bases, with 6 bases lying between them. The chain's CDR3 is CATSRDFSSGNTIYF. In DNA form, the CDR3 reads TGTGCCACCAGCAGAGACTTCTCCTCTGGAAACACCATATATTTT.